What follows are 28 T cell receptor beta chains derived from one specimen sequenced in a study of T cell repertoires in cytomegalovirus infection. Using its own MiXCR run on the reads, TCRdb lists one record per CDR3 protein. The sample yields approximately 1,000,000 distinct CDR3 sequences, around 31% seen once. Their cognate antigens are unknown. Material: cultured CD8+ T cells from PBMCs, obtained from culture after CMV antigen stimulation. The receptors derive from a human donor in good health (CMV status not recorded). Some clones in this sample may be carry-over from other donors' samples.

This chain connects TRBV7-9 to TRBJ2-1, with a tentative D call TRBD1 (6 bases). Trimming removed 5 bases at V and 3 bases at J, with 20 bases between. The CDR3 has 17 amino acids. In germline, CDR1 is SEHNR, CDR2 FQNEAQ (reference sequence). CDR3 nucleotides: TGTGCCAGCAGCCCCCTCAGGGGCGCTTGGCTCTACAATGAGCAGTTCTTC. This encodes CASSPLRGAWLYNEQFF.

This clonotype was counted only a few times. The chain uses TRBV12-5 and TRBJ1-1, with 7 bases aligning to TRBD1. CDR1 is LGHNT and CDR2 is FRNRAP in the germline V gene. This CDR3 contains 15 residues. V gave up 5 bases and J gave up 4 bases; unmatched junction bases: 10. CDR3 amino acids: CASGPQGGLVTEAFF. In nucleotides, the CDR3 is TGTGCTAGTGGTCCCCAGGGGGGACTGGTCACTGAAGCTTTCTTT.

This clonotype was seen once. The genes are TRBV28 and TRBJ2-5, with 11 nucleotides matching TRBD1. CDR3 length: 14 amino acids. V lost 3 bases and J lost 13; bases outside the gene matches: 10. CDR1 is MDHEN, CDR2 SYDVKM, per germline. CDR3 bases: TGTGCCAGCAGTTTGCGTCCCGGGACAGGGGGGGCGTACTTC. Its translation is CASSLRPGTGGAYF.

This clonotype was observed a handful of times. The chain couples TRBV19 to TRBJ1-3, with D tentatively TRBD1 (6 bases). The germline gives CDR1 LNHDA, CDR2 SQIVND (reference sequence). CDR3 length: 15 residues. The V end lost 8 bases, the J end lost 2 bases, and 16 bases lay between the germline ends. The CDR3 loop is CASLGGGDAGNTIYF. CDR3 DNA sequence: TGTGCCAGTCTAGGTGGGGGCGACGCTGGAAACACCATATATTTT.

The table lists this clonotype with a few counts. This chain's CDR3 is CASSLGRSPEAFF. In DNA form, the CDR3 reads TGTGCCAGCAGCTTAGGTCGCAGCCCTGAAGCTTTCTTT. J is TRBJ1-1 and V is TRBV7-9, with D hard to call. This CDR3 has 13 residues. Germline lookup yields CDR1 SEHNR and CDR2 FQNEAQ (reference sequence). Trimming removed 1 base from V and 6 bases from J, with 9 bases in between.

This clonotype was detected only a few times. The V call is TRBV7-6, the J call TRBJ2-7, with D possibly being TRBD2 (6 bases). The germline V gene encodes CDR1 SGHVS and CDR2 FNYEAQ. The CDR3 runs to 15 residues. V shed 3 bases and J shed 0 bases, with 12 bases lying between them. The CDR3 is CASSFGGVSSYEQYF. CDR3 sequence (DNA): TGTGCCAGCAGCTTCGGAGGGGTATCCTCCTACGAGCAGTACTTC.

The rearrangement joins TRBV2 to TRBJ1-4; D may be TRBD1 (5 bases). Per the germline V gene, CDR1 is SNHLY and CDR2 is FYNNEI. Deletions cut 11 bases from V and 3 bases from J, with 16 bases between. The length of the CDR3 is 14 residues. The CDR3 protein is CALDQGVANEKLFF. The CDR3 DNA reads TGTGCCTTGGACCAAGGGGTTGCTAATGAAAAACTGTTTTTT.

In its sample, this clonotype was seen a few times. The chain recombines TRBV27 with TRBJ2-7; 13 bases agree with TRBD2. The V gene end was trimmed by 4 bases and the J gene end by 3 bases; junction bases not matched to a gene: 3. The germline V gene has CDR1 MNHEY and CDR2 SMNVEV (reference sequence). This CDR3 region has 15 residues. The CDR3 DNA follows: TGTGCCAGCAGTTCAGGGACTAGCGGGGTCTACGAGCAGTACTTC. Translated, it gives CASSSGTSGVYEQYF.

This chain connects TRBV10-3 to TRBJ2-1; the D gene is possibly TRBD1 (5 bases). Germline CDR1 and CDR2: ENHRY and SYGVKD. There are 14 residues in the CDR3. Deletions cut 6 bases from V and 5 bases from J, with 14 bases between. The CDR3 region has the DNA TGTGCCATCAGCGAGGTGGGGCCCCACAATGAGCAGTTCTTC. Protein: CAISEVGPHNEQFF.

This clonotype was seen only a few times. This chain uses TRBV7-9 with TRBJ2-3, with unresolved D. V was shortened by 5 bases and J by 6 bases, with 9 bases between the two germline ends. The germline CDR1 and CDR2 sequences are SEHNR and FQNEAQ (reference sequence). The CDR3 spans 12 residues. The CDR3 DNA reads as TGTGCCAGCAGCACCATCCCCGATACGCAGTATTTT. This codes for CASSTIPDTQYF.

In this sample, this clonotype turned up many times. The chain employs TRBV7-9 and TRBJ2-2; the match to TRBD1 covers 10 bases. The ends lost 11 bases at V and 4 bases at J; junction bases unmatched: 7. The CDR3 is made up of 14 amino acids. Germline V gives CDR1 SEHNR, CDR2 FQNEAQ (reference sequence). In nucleotides, the CDR3 is TGTGCCGGAGACAGGGGGCGCGTCACCGGGGAGCTGTTTTTT. Translating it yields CAGDRGRVTGELFF. Variable domain in full (rest from reference TRBV7-9 and TRBJ2-2): DTGVSQNPRHKITKRGQNVTFRCDPISEHNRLYWYRQTLGQGPEFLTYFQNEAQLEKSRLLSDRFSAERPKGSFSTLEIQRTEQGDSAMYLCAGDRGRVTGELFFGEGSRLTVL.

To note about this clonotype: A read error is likely, as this CDR3 ends without the conserved phenylalanine or tryptophan. The chain combines TRBV6-8 with TRBJ2-3; 10 bases align to TRBD2. V trimming: 5 bases; J trimming: 2 bases; junction bases outside the gene matches: 7. CDR1 and CDR2 (germline): MNHGY, SAAAGT. This CDR3 comprises 16 residues. The CDR3 coding sequence is TGTGCCAGCAGTATCCTAGCGGGGGACCTCACAGATACGCAGTATTCT. Its translation: CASSILAGDLTDTQYS.

The chain carries TRBV6-1 and TRBJ2-1; the D gene could be TRBD1 or TRBD2 (6 bases each). This CDR3 region has 17 residues. From germline, CDR1 is MNHNS and CDR2 SASEGT. Trimming left V 5 bases short and J 1 base short, with 18 bases between. For the CDR3, the DNA is TGTGCCAGCAGTTACGATCGGGGGCTAAGTTCCTACAATGAGCAGTTCTTC. It yields the protein CASSYDRGLSSYNEQFF.

The chain recombines TRBV12-3 or TRBV12-4 with TRBJ2-2, with 15 positions matching TRBD2. The CDR3 loop spans 17 amino acids. V lost 4 bases, J lost 7 bases, and 7 bases stayed unmatched. Written as DNA, the CDR3 is TGTGCCAGCAGTTGGGGACTAGCGGGGGGCGGGAACGGGGAGCTGTTTTTT. This sequence encodes CASSWGLAGGGNGELFF.

This chain joins TRBV28 and TRBJ1-2; 9 positions match TRBD1. There are 16 residues in the CDR3. Germline trimming cut 5 bases from V and 5 bases from J; bases unmatched to any gene: 12. Germline V gives CDR1 MDHEN, CDR2 SYDVKM. The CDR3 sequence: CASSTYRGRSGYGYTF. The CDR3 nucleotides are TGTGCCAGCAGTACCTACAGGGGGCGAAGTGGGTATGGCTACACCTTC.

This clonotype showed up many times. V usage is TRBV7-2 and J usage is TRBJ2-7, with no clear D. The V and J ends lost 5 bases and 5 bases respectively, with 10 bases between them. The CDR3 runs to 12 residues. Per germline, CDR1 SGHTA and CDR2 FQGNSA. CDR3 sequence: CASSQARNEQYF. CDR3 coding DNA: TGTGCCAGCAGCCAAGCTCGGAACGAGCAGTACTTC.

The chain employs TRBV6-5 and TRBJ2-5; either TRBD1 or TRBD2 may fit D (5 bases each). The germline V gene has CDR1 MNHEY and CDR2 SVGAGI. Trimming cost V 4 bases and J 10 bases, with 16 bases left between them. The CDR3 has 13 amino acids. This CDR3 reads CASSFVARGGQYF. CDR3 DNA: TGTGCCAGCAGTTTCGTGGCGCGTGGGGGCCAGTACTTC.

At least ten counts were recorded for this clonotype. V gene TRBV28 combines with J gene TRBJ1-3; 7 bases align to TRBD1. The CDR3 sequence is 18 residues long. J was trimmed by 3 bases and V by 4 bases; bases with no gene match: 15. CDR1 MDHEN and CDR2 SYDVKM come from the germline V gene. CDR3 in amino acids: CASSSDGRGLVVGNTIYF. DNA of the CDR3: TGTGCCAGCAGTTCCGACGGAAGGGGGCTCGTTGTTGGAAACACCATATATTTT.

This chain connects TRBV5-4 to TRBJ2-5; 9 bases match TRBD2. Per the germline V gene, CDR1 is SGHNT and CDR2 is YYREEE (reference sequence). This CDR3 region has 16 residues. V dropped 4 bases and J dropped 4; count of bases not matched to a gene: 11. The CDR3 region is CASSPLMAGGRETQYF. CDR3 in DNA: TGTGCCAGCAGCCCCTTAATGGCGGGGGGGCGAGAGACCCAGTACTTC.

This clonotype was counted a few times. J is TRBJ1-1 and V is TRBV7-9; D is undetermined. V was shortened by 1 base and J by 1 base, with 10 bases between the two germline ends. Germline V gene lookup returns CDR1 SEHNR and CDR2 FQNEAQ (reference sequence). The CDR3 is 15 amino acids. This CDR3 is CASSLDIGTNTEAFF. CDR3 nucleotides: TGTGCCAGCAGCTTAGATATCGGAACGAACACTGAAGCTTTCTTT.

Only a few counts were recorded for this clonotype. The chain links TRBV7-9 to TRBJ2-1, with D possibly being TRBD2 (6 bases). This CDR3 has 16 residues. Germline-derived CDR1 and CDR2 are SEHNR and FQNEAQ (reference sequence). V was pared by 4 bases and J by 0 bases, with 13 bases between. The CDR3 DNA reads as TGTGCCAGCAGCTGGTTTCGGGAGAGCTCCTACAATGAGCAGTTCTTC. Protein sequence: CASSWFRESSYNEQFF.

This clonotype was detected a few times. The rearrangement uses TRBV6-2 or TRBV6-3 and TRBJ2-2; D unclear. Germline V lookup: CDR1 MNHEY, CDR2 SVGEGT. This CDR3 is built from 15 residues. Trimming stripped 7 bases from V and 4 bases from J, with 16 bases between. In DNA, the CDR3 is TGTGCCAGCATCGAAAGACCGTACTTCACCGGGGAGCTGTTTTTT. Its protein is CASIERPYFTGELFF.

This chain joins TRBV28 and TRBJ2-7; D gene uncertain. From germline, CDR1 is MDHEN and CDR2 SYDVKM. With 7 bases removed from V and 6 bases from J, the gap between germline ends came to 16 bases. This CDR3 is built from 13 residues. CDR3 bases: TGTGCCAGCACTTGGGCCGGAACCTCCGAGCAGTACGTC. It yields the protein CASTWAGTSEQYV.

This clonotype was counted only a few times. The V call is TRBV7-2, the J call TRBJ1-1, with no clear D. With 4 bases removed from V and 0 bases from J, the gap between germline ends came to 18 bases. Germline V gene lookup returns CDR1 SGHTA and CDR2 FQGNSA. CDR3 size: 17 residues. The CDR3 nucleotides are TGTGCCAGCAGCTCCCCTCGAGGCAGTTGGATGAACACTGAAGCTTTCTTT. Translating it yields CASSSPRGSWMNTEAFF.

This clonotype was counted ten times or more. The chain couples TRBV27 to TRBJ1-1, with a weak D call TRBD1 (5 bases). The V end was cut by 5 bases, the J end by 7 bases, with 14 bases between. Germline V gene sequence: CDR1 MNHEY, CDR2 SMNVEV (reference sequence). The CDR3 length is 13 residues. CDR3 protein: CASSPTTAVEAFF. In DNA form, the CDR3 reads TGTGCCAGCAGTCCCACGACAGCGGTTGAAGCTTTCTTT.

The rearrangement uses TRBV6-5 and TRBJ2-1; either TRBD1 or TRBD2 may fit D (7 bases each). V was pared by 4 bases and J by 7 bases, with 14 bases between. This CDR3 has 14 residues. Germline V gene data show CDR1 as MNHEY and CDR2 as SVGAGI. The DNA for the CDR3 is TGTGCCAGCAGTTGGCTAGCGGACAGGAATGAGCAGTTCTTC. Translation: CASSWLADRNEQFF.

This clonotype occurred a few times. This rearrangement joins TRBV6-6 to TRBJ2-7; the D gene is possibly TRBD2 (6 bases). The CDR3 has 13 residues. Germline CDR1 MNHNY, CDR2 SVGAGI (reference sequence). V was shortened by 6 bases and J by 1 base, with 10 bases between the two germline ends. CDR3 coding DNA: TGTGCCAGCAGGGAGGGTGAGTCCTACGAGCAGTACTTC. Translating it yields CASREGESYEQYF.

The chain links TRBV7-3 to TRBJ1-2; 9 bases map to TRBD1. The germline V gene encodes CDR1 SGHTA and CDR2 FQGTGA. The CDR3 contains 16 residues. The trim removed 0 bases at V and 5 bases at J, leaving 7 bases unmatched. CDR3 DNA: TGTGCCAGCAGCTTAACCGGGACAGGGATCAATTATGGCTACACCTTC. It yields the protein CASSLTGTGINYGYTF.